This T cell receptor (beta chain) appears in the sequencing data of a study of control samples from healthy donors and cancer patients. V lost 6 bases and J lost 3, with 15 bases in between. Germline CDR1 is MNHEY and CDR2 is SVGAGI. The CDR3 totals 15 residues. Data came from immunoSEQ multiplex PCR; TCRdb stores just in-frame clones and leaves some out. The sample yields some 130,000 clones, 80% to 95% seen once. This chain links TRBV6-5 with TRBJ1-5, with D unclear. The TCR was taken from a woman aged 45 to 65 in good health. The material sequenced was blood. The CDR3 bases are TGTGCCAGCAGCCAATCTGGAGGGATCAATCAGCCCCAGCATTTT. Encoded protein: CASSQSGGINQPQHF.